Listed here are 23 T cell receptor beta chains from one sample, sequenced in a study of cytomegalovirus exposure and HLA in healthy donors. The primer mix had 60 Vbeta and 13 Jbeta primers. Libraries were prepared by immunoSEQ multiplex PCR; TCRdb keeps only in-frame clonotypes and omits some of them. The repertoire holds some 110,000 clones, with around 72% as singletons. Sequenced material: PBMCs. All receptors derive from a male donor in good health and CMV-seronegative.

V and J are TRBV5-1 and TRBJ2-5; 9 bases align to TRBD1. Unmatched junction bases numbered 12, after V lost 4 bases and J lost 5 bases. This CDR3 has 16 residues. Looked up from germline, CDR1 is SGHRS and CDR2 is YFSETQ. For the CDR3, the DNA is TGCGCCAGCAGCGCCCCCGGGACAGGGAGCAGCGAGACCCAGTACTTC. Translating gives CASSAPGTGSSETQYF.

The V gene is TRBV18, the J gene TRBJ1-2; TRBD1 is a possible D gene (5 bases). Germline lookup yields CDR1 KGHSH and CDR2 LQKENI. The length of the CDR3 is 14 residues. V dropped 4 bases and J dropped 4 bases, with 13 bases sitting between them. The CDR3 sequence: CASSLTGGSYGYTF. CDR3 bases: TGTGCCAGCTCACTTACAGGAGGGTCCTATGGCTACACCTTC.

This rearrangement joins TRBV14 to TRBJ1-1; D ambiguous. CDR1 and CDR2 (germline): SGHDN, FVKESK. The CDR3 spans 12 residues. With 0 bases removed from V and 7 bases from J, the gap between germline ends came to 6 bases. Written as DNA, the CDR3 is TGTGCCAGCAGCCAAGAGAGGTATGAAGCTTTCTTT. This encodes CASSQERYEAFF. Based on the CDR3 plus reference TRBV14 and TRBJ1-1, the full variable domain is EAGVTQFPSHSVIEKGQTVTLRCDPISGHDNLYWYRRVMGKEIKFLLHFVKESKQDESGMPNNRFLAERTGGTYSTLKVQPAELEDSGVYFCASSQERYEAFFGQGTRLTVV.

This chain links TRBV21-1 with TRBJ2-7; the DNA was not compared with TRBD1, the D call given in the table. TRBV21-1 is classified as a pseudogene. The CDR3 loop spans 16 amino acids. CDR3 bases: TGTGCCAGCAGCAAAGTGGGGTGGGACAGATCGTACGAGCAGTACTTC. Translation: CASSKVGWDRSYEQYF.

This chain connects TRBV7-2 to TRBJ1-2; TRBD1 might be the D (5 bases). The CDR3 covers 12 residues. Trimming shortened V by 3 bases and J by 8 bases, and 10 bases separated the two germline ends. The germline V gene has CDR1 SGHTA and CDR2 FQGNSA. For the CDR3, the DNA is TGTGCCAGCAGCTTTAGCAGGGAAGGCTACACCTTC. As protein: CASSFSREGYTF.

This chain links TRBV7-2 with TRBJ2-1; the match to TRBD2 covers 11 bases. The germline gives CDR1 SGHTA, CDR2 FQGNSA. With 0 bases clipped from V and 9 bases from J, the junction kept 4 bases outside the gene matches. This CDR3 region has 15 residues. The CDR3 nucleotides are TGTGCCAGCAGCTTAGCAACTAGCGGGAGACGTGAGCAGTTCTTC. Its protein is CASSLATSGRREQFF.

The gene calls are TRBV6-5 and TRBJ2-2; D might be TRBD2 (5 bases). Trimming stripped 1 base from V and 7 bases from J, with 10 bases between. There are 14 residues in the CDR3. Germline V CDR1 and CDR2: MNHEY, SVGAGI. Here the CDR3 reads CASSYFGVGGELFF. The CDR3 bases are TGTGCCAGCAGTTACTTCGGGGTGGGCGGGGAGCTGTTTTTT.

V usage is TRBV7-3 and J usage is TRBJ2-2; perhaps TRBD1 as D (5 bases). Germline CDR1 reads SGHTA; CDR2 reads FQGTGA. Trimming left V 5 bases short and J 3 bases short, with 13 bases between. The CDR3 extends over 15 amino acids. The chain's CDR3 is CASSLMGPDTGELFF. The DNA for the CDR3 is TGTGCCAGCAGCCTCATGGGGCCTGACACCGGGGAGCTGTTTTTT.

The genes are TRBV27 and TRBJ1-5; the D gene is possibly TRBD1 (5 bases). V was shortened by 5 bases and J by 2 bases, with 7 bases between the two germline ends. Germline assignment: CDR1 MNHEY and CDR2 SMNVEV (reference sequence). The CDR3 contains 13 residues. The CDR3 sequence: CASSEGGNQPQHF. The CDR3 DNA follows: TGTGCCAGCAGTGAAGGGGGCAATCAGCCCCAGCATTTT.

This clone has a single count. The gene calls are TRBV5-4 and TRBJ2-7, with 14 bases fitting TRBD2. Per the germline V gene, CDR1 is SGHNT and CDR2 is YYREEE (reference sequence). This CDR3 region has 19 residues. V shed 6 bases, J shed 5 bases, and the junction held 19 bases outside the gene matches. CDR3 sequence reads: CASKTYTGTSGSKTDEQYF. CDR3 bases: TGTGCCAGCAAAACGTATACCGGGACTAGCGGGAGTAAGACAGACGAGCAGTACTTC.

This chain connects TRBV9 to TRBJ2-2; D gene ambiguous. The CDR3 runs 11 residues. V was clipped by 3 bases and J by 5 bases, with 2 bases between them. CDR1 is SGDLS and CDR2 is YYNGEE in the germline V gene. CDR3: CASSATGELFF. The CDR3 nucleotides are TGTGCCAGCAGCGCGACCGGGGAGCTGTTTTTT.

The J gene is TRBJ1-2, the V gene TRBV19, with no clear D. Germline assignment: CDR1 LNHDA and CDR2 SQIVND (reference sequence). V was cut by 1 base and J by 3 bases, with 18 bases left in between. The CDR3 spans 17 residues. The CDR3 bases are TGTGCCAGTAGTATAGCAAGTGCCGGGGAGGACGACTATGGCTACACCTTC. This codes for CASSIASAGEDDYGYTF.

Notes on this clone: Other DNA sequences in the same sample also yield this CDR3. The chain is built from TRBV11-2 and TRBJ2-7; 8 positions agree with TRBD1. The CDR3 extends over 14 amino acids. V lost 6 bases to trimming and J lost 3 bases; unmatched junction nucleotides: 7. Germline V gives CDR1 SGHAT, CDR2 FQNNGV. CDR3 amino acids: CASRLDRVYYEQYF. The CDR3 DNA sequence: TGTGCCAGCAGACTGGACAGGGTTTACTACGAGCAGTACTTC.

Worth noting for this clone: This sample includes further DNA sequences coding for the same CDR3. The chain links TRBV30 to TRBJ2-7; 8 bases map to TRBD1. Unmatched junction bases numbered 3, after V lost 2 bases and J lost 0 bases. Germline V lookup: CDR1 GTSNPN, CDR2 SVGIG (reference sequence). The CDR3 consists of 14 residues. The CDR3 bases are TGTGCCTGGAGTACCGGGACAGGCTCCTACGAGCAGTACTTC. Protein product: CAWSTGTGSYEQYF. Drawing the rest from reference TRBV30 and TRBJ2-7, the complete variable domain is SQTIHQWPATLVQPVGSPLSLECTVEGTSNPNLYWYRQAAGRGLQLLFYSVGIGQISSEVPQNLSASRPQDRQFILSSKKLLLSDSGFYLCAWSTGTGSYEQYFGPGTRLTVT.

This chain joins TRBV18 and TRBJ1-5; D is unresolved. Per the germline V gene, CDR1 is KGHSH and CDR2 is LQKENI. This CDR3 comprises 13 residues. Trimming removed 5 bases at V and 2 bases at J, with 7 bases between. The CDR3 reads CASSFGGNQPQHF. The CDR3 DNA sequence: TGTGCCAGCTCATTCGGGGGCAATCAGCCCCAGCATTTT.

This clone was seen a single time. The chain couples TRBV28 to TRBJ2-1; D remains ambiguous. V dropped 2 bases and J dropped 12 bases, with 11 bases sitting between them. This CDR3 is built from 12 residues. Germline V gene data show CDR1 as MDHEN and CDR2 as SYDVKM. The CDR3 protein is CASSLTTGGQFF. In DNA form, the CDR3 reads TGTGCCAGCAGTTTAACGACCGGCGGGCAGTTCTTC. Drawing the rest from reference TRBV28 and TRBJ2-1, the complete variable domain is DVKVTQSSRYLVKRTGEKVFLECVQDMDHENMFWYRQDPGLGLRLIYFSYDVKMKEKGDIPEGYSVSREKKERFSLILESASTNQTSMYLCASSLTTGGQFFGPGTRLTVL.

The chain carries TRBV10-1 and TRBJ2-7; no clear D. Trimming took off 2 bases at V and 4 bases at J, with 12 bases between the two ends. CDR3 size: 14 residues. Germline CDR1 WNHNN, CDR2 SYGVQD (reference sequence). CDR3 protein: CASSELPPQYEQYF. The CDR3 DNA reads TGCGCCAGCAGTGAGCTGCCCCCCCAGTACGAGCAGTACTTC.

The V call is TRBV13, the J call TRBJ2-7; a weak D match, TRBD2 (5 bases). The CDR3 spans 13 residues. The germline CDR1 and CDR2 sequences are PRHDT and FYEKMQ (reference sequence). Trimming cost V 5 bases and J 7 bases, with 15 bases left between them. The CDR3 protein is CASSPRARGEQYF. The CDR3 DNA is TGTGCCAGCAGCCCTCGGGCCAGAGGGGAGCAGTACTTC.

The genes are TRBV19 and TRBJ2-7; 7 bases are shared with TRBD2. V dropped 5 bases and J dropped 4; count of bases not matched to a gene: 8. This CDR3 region has 14 residues. Germline V gives CDR1 LNHDA, CDR2 SQIVND (reference sequence). CDR3 amino acids: CASSVGGPEYEQYF. The CDR3, as DNA: TGTGCCAGTAGTGTGGGAGGGCCTGAGTACGAGCAGTACTTC.

This sequence joins TRBV19 and TRBJ1-2; 8 bases are shared with TRBD1. Per germline, CDR1 LNHDA and CDR2 SQIVND (reference sequence). V dropped 4 bases and J dropped 7; count of bases not matched to a gene: 11. The CDR3 is 15 residues long. The chain's CDR3 is CASSTASGTGFGYTF. The CDR3 nucleotides read TGTGCCAGTAGTACAGCCTCCGGGACAGGCTTTGGCTACACCTTC.

The chain employs TRBV9 and TRBJ2-1; 9 bases match TRBD2. Germline CDR1 and CDR2: SGDLS and YYNGEE. The V gene end was trimmed by 0 bases and the J gene end by 10 bases; junction bases not matched to a gene: 8. This CDR3 spans 15 amino acids. CDR3 bases: TGTGCCAGCAGCGTAGAGGCTAGCGGGATGTACGAGCAGTTCTTC. It yields the protein CASSVEASGMYEQFF.

The sample holds one count of this clone. The chain carries TRBV27 and TRBJ2-5; 8 bases agree with TRBD2. The germline CDR1 and CDR2 sequences are MNHEY and SMNVEV (reference sequence). V trimming: 6 bases; J trimming: 4 bases; junction bases outside the gene matches: 13. The CDR3 is 16 amino acids. CDR3 nucleotides: TGTGCCAGCAGCCTTGCGCGGGAGGCCCCGGGAGAGACCCAGTACTTC. This codes for CASSLAREAPGETQYF.

The rearrangement joins TRBV5-1 to TRBJ1-6; 9 bases align to TRBD1. The ends lost 4 bases at V and 3 bases at J; junction bases unmatched: 5. CDR1 is SGHRS and CDR2 is YFSETQ in the germline V gene. This CDR3 comprises 16 residues. The CDR3: CASSRDREVYNSPLHF. CDR3 in DNA: TGCGCCAGCAGCCGGGACAGGGAAGTCTATAATTCACCCCTCCACTTT.